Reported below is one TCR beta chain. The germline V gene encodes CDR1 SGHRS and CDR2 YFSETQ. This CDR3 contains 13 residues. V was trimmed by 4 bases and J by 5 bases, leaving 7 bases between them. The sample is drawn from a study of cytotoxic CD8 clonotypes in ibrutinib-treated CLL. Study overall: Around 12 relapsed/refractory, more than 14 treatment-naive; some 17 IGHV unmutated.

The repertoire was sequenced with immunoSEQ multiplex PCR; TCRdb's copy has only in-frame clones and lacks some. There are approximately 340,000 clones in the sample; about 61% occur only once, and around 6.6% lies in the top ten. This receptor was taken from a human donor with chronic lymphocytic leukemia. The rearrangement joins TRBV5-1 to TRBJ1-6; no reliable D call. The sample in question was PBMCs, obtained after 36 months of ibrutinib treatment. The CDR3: CASSTDHNSPLHF. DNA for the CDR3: TGCGCCAGCAGCACCGACCATAATTCACCCCTCCACTTT. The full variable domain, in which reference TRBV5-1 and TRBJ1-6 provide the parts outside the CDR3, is KAGVTQTPRYLIKTRGQQVTLSCSPISGHRSVSWYQQTPGQGLQFLFEYFSETQRNKGNFPGRFSGRQFSNSRSEMNVSTLELGDSALYLCASSTDHNSPLHFGNGTRLTVT.